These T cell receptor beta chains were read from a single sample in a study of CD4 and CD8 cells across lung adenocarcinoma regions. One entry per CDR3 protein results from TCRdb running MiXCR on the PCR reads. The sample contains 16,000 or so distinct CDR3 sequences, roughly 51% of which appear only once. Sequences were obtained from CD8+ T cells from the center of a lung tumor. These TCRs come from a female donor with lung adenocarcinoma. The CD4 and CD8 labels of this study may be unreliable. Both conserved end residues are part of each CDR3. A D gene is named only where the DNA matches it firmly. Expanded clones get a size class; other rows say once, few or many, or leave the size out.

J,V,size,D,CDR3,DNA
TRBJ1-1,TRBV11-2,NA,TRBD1,CASSPGDRMNTEAFF,TGTGCCAGCAGCCCCGGGGACAGAATGAACACTGAAGCTTTCTTT
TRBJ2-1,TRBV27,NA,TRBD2,CASSRLADNEQFF,TGTGCCAGCAGTAGGCTAGCGGACAATGAGCAGTTCTTC
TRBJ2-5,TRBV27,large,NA,CASSLGLQETQYF,TGTGCCAGCAGTTTAGGTCTGCAAGAGACCCAGTACTTC
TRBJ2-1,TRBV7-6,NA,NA,CASSLKPGQQQFF,TGTGCCAGCAGCCTTAAACCGGGTCAGCAGCAGTTCTTC
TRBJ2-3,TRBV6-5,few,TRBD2,CASSYSRDYTDTQYF,TGTGCCAGCAGTTACTCTAGGGACTACACAGATACGCAGTATTTT
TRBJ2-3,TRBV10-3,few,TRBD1,CVTHRDRGTNTQYF,TGTGTCACGCACCGGGACAGGGGGACGAATACGCAGTATTTT
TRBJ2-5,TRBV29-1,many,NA,CSVRGVQETQYF,TGCAGCGTCCGAGGGGTCCAGGAGACCCAGTACTTC
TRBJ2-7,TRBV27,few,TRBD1,CASSFYPGGPESEQYF,TGTGCCAGCAGTTTTTACCCAGGGGGCCCCGAGTCCGAGCAGTACTTC
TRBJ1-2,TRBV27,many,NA,CASSLDSDNYGYTF,TGTGCCAGCAGTCTTGACAGCGATAACTATGGCTACACCTTC
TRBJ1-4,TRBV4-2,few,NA,CASSPTGPATNEKLFF,TGTGCCAGCAGCCCTACAGGGCCTGCAACTAATGAAAAACTGTTTTTT